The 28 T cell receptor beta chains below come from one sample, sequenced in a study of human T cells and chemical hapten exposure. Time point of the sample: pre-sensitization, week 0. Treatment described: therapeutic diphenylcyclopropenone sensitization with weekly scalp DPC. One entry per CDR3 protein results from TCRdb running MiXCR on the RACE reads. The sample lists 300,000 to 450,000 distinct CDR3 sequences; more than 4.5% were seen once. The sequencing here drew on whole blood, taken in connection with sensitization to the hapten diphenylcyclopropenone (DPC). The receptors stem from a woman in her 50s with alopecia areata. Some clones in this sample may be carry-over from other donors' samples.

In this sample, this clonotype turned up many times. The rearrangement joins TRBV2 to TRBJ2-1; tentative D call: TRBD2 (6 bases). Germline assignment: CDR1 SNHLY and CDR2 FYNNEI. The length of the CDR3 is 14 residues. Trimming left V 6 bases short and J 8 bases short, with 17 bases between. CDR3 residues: CASSAGTADDEQFF. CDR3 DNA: TGTGCCAGCAGCGCCGGGACTGCGGACGATGAGCAGTTCTTC.

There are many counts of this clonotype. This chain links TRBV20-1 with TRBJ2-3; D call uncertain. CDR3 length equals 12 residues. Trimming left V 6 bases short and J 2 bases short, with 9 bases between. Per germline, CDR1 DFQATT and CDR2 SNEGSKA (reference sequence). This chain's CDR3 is CSAQRSTDTQYF. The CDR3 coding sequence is TGCAGTGCCCAGAGATCCACAGATACGCAGTATTTT.

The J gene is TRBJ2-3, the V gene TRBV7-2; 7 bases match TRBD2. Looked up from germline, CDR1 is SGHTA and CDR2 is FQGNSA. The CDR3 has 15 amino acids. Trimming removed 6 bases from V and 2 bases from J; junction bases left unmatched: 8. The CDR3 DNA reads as TGTGCCAGCAGTCGACTAGCAACCCTCACAGATACGCAGTATTTT. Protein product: CASSRLATLTDTQYF.

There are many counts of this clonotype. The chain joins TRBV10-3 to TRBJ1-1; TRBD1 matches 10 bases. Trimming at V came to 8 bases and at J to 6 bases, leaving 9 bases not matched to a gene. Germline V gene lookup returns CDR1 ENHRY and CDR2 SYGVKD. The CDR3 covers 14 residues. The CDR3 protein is CAISPGQGYPEAFF. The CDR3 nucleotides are TGTGCCATCTCACCGGGACAGGGGTATCCTGAAGCTTTCTTT.

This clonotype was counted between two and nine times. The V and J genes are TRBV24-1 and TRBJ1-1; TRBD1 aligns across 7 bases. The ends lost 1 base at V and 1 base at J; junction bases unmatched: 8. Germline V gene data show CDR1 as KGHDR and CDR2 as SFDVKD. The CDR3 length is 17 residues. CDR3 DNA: TGTGCCACCAGTGATTTAGGGACAGTATTACAGAACACTGAAGCTTTCTTT. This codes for CATSDLGTVLQNTEAFF.

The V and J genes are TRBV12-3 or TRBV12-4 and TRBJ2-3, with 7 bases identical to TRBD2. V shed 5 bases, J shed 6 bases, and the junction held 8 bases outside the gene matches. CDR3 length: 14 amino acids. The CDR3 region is CASSISGARDTQYF. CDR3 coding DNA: TGTGCCAGCAGTATAAGCGGGGCAAGGGATACGCAGTATTTT.

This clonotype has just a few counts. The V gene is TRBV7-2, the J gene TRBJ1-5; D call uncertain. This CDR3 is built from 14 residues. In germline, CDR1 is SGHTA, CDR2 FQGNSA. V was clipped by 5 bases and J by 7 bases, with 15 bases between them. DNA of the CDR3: TGTGCCAGCAGCCCCCCCGGGTCTCGGCAGCCCCAGCATTTT. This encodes CASSPPGSRQPQHF.

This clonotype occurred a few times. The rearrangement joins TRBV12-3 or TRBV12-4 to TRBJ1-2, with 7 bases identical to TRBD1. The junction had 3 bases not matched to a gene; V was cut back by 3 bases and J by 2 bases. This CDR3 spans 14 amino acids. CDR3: CASSLVGQNYGYTF. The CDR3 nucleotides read TGTGCCAGCAGTTTGGTGGGACAGAACTATGGCTACACCTTC.

CDR3 region: CASSQEFGGGYTF. In DNA form, the CDR3 reads TGTGCCAGCAGCCAAGAGTTTGGGGGAGGCTACACCTTC. V is TRBV3-1 and J is TRBJ1-2; possibly TRBD1 for D (5 bases). Trimming shortened V by 0 bases and J by 8 bases, and 10 bases separated the two germline ends. The germline CDR1 and CDR2 sequences are LGHDT and YNNKEL (reference sequence). The CDR3 is 13 amino acids.

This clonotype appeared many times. CDR3 DNA sequence: TGTGCCAGCAGTCAACCGGGCCCGGGTCGAGAGACCCAGTACTTC. Protein sequence: CASSQPGPGRETQYF. V is TRBV6-2 or TRBV6-3 and J is TRBJ2-5; D remains unclear. The V and J ends lost 5 bases and 4 bases respectively, with 17 bases between them. The CDR3 is 15 residues long. CDR1 MNHEY and CDR2 SVGEGT come from the germline V gene.

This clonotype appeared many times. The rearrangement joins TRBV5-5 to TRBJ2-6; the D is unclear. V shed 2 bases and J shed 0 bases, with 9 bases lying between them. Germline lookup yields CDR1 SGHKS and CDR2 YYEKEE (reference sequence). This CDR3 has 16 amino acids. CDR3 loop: CASSFGLTSGANVLTF. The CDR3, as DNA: TGTGCCAGCAGCTTTGGCTTAACCTCTGGGGCCAACGTCCTGACTTTC.

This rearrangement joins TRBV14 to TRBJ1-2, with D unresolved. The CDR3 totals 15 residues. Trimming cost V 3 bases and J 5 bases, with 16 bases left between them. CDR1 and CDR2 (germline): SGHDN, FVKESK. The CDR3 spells CASSQFPQSNYGYTF. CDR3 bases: TGTGCCAGCAGCCAGTTCCCCCAGAGCAATTATGGCTACACCTTC.

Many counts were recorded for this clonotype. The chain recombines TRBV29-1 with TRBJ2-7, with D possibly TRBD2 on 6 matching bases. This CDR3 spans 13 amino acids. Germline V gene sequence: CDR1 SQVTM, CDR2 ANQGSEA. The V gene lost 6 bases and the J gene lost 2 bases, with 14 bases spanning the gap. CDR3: CSVRDHRAYEQYF. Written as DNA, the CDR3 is TGCAGCGTGCGGGACCATCGCGCCTACGAGCAGTACTTC.

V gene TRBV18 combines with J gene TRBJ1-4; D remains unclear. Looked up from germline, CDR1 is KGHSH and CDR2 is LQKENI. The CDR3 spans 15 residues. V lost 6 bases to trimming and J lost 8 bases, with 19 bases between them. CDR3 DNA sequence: TGTGCCAGCTCGCCCCTCGGAGGGAGCGAAGAAAAACTGTTTTTT. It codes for CASSPLGGSEEKLFF.

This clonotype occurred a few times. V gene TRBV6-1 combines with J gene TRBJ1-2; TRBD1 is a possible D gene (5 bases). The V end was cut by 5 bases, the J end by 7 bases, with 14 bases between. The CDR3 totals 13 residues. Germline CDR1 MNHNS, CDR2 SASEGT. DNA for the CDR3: TGTGCCAGCAGTAACCGGGACTCTGTTGGCTACACCTTC. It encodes CASSNRDSVGYTF.

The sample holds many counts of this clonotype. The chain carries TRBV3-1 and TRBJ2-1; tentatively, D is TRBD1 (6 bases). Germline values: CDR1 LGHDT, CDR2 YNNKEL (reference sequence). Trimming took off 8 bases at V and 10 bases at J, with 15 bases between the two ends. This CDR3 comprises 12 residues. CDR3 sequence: CASETQGAEQFF. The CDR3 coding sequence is TGTGCCAGCGAAACACAGGGCGCGGAGCAGTTCTTC.

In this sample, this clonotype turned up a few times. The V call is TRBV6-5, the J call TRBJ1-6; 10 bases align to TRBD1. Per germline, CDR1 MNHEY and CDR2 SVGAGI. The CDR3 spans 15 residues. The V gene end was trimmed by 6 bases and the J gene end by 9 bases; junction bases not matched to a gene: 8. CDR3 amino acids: CASSARQGASSPLHF. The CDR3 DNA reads TGTGCCAGCAGCGCTAGACAGGGGGCCAGTTCACCCCTCCACTTT.

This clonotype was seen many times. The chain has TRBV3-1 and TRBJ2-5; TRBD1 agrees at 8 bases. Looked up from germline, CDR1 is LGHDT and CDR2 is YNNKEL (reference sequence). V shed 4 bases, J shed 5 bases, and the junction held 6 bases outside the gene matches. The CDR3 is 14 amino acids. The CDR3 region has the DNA TGTGCCAGCAGCCGGCGGACAGGGATGGAGACCCAGTACTTC. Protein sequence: CASSRRTGMETQYF.

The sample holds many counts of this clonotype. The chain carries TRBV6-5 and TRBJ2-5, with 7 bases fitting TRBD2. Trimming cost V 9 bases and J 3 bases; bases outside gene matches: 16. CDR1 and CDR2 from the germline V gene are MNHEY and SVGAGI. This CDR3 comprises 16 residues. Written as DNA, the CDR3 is TGTGCCAGTCCCCATGAATTTGGGACTAAAAAAGAGACCCAGTACTTC. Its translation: CASPHEFGTKKETQYF.

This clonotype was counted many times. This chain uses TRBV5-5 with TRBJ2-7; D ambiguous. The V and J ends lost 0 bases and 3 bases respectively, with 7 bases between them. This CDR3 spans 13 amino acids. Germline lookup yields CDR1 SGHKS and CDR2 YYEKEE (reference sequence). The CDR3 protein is CASSLGVGYEQYF. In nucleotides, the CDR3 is TGTGCCAGCAGCTTGGGAGTCGGCTACGAGCAGTACTTC.

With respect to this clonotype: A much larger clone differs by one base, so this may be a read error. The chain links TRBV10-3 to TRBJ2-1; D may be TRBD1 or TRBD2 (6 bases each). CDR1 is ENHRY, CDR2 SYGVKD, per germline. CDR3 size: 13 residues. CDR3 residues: CAITGAPHNEQLF. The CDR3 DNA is TGTGCCATCACGGGGGCGCCCCACAATGAGCAGCTCTTC.

CDR3 protein: CASSYSTGLPTPWTQYF. The CDR3 DNA sequence: TGTGCCAGCAGTTACTCGACGGGACTCCCAACCCCATGGACCCAGTACTTC. The chain joins TRBV6-7 to TRBJ2-5, with D perhaps matching TRBD2 (6 bases). TRBV6-7 belongs to the ORF category, with a function that is uncertain. The V end lost 0 bases, the J end lost 7 bases, and 21 bases lay between the germline ends. The CDR3 has 17 residues.

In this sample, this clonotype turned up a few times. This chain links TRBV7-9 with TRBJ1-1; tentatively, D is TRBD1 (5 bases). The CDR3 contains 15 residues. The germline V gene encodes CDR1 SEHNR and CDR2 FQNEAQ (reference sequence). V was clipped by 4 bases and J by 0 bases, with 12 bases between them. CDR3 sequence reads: CASSSWTNMNTEAFF. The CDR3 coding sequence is TGTGCCAGCAGCTCCTGGACAAACATGAACACTGAAGCTTTCTTT.

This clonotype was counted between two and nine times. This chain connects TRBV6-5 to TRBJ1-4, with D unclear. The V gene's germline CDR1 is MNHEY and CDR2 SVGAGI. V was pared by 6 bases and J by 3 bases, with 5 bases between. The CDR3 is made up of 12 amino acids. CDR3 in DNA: TGTGCCAGCAGGAATTCTAATGAAAAACTGTTTTTT. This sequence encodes CASRNSNEKLFF.

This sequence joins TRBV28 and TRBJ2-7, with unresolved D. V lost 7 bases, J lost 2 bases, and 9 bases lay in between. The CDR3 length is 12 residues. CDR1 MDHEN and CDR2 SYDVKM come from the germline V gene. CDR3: CASTPGAYEQYF. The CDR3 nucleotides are TGTGCCAGCACCCCTGGAGCCTACGAGCAGTACTTC.

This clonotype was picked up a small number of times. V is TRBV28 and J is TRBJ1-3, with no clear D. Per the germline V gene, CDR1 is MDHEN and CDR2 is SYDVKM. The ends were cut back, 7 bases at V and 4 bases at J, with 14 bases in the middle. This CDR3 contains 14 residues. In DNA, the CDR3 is TGTGCCAGCATCCTCGCGGGAGACGGAAACACCATATATTTT. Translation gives CASILAGDGNTIYF.

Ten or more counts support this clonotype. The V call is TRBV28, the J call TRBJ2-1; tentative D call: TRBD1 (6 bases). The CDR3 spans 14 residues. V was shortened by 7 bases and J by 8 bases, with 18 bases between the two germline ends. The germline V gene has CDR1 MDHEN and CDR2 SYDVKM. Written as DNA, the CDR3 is TGTGCCAGCACTGTAACAGGGTTGGGCGATGAGCAGTTCTTC. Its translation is CASTVTGLGDEQFF.

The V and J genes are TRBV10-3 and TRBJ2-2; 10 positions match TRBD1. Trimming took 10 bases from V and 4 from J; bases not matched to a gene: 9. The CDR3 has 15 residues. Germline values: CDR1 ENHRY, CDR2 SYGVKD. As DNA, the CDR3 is TGTGCCACCACACTGGGACAGGGGAGCACCGGGGAGCTGTTTTTT. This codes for CATTLGQGSTGELFF.